A single sample gave rise to the 27 T cell receptor beta chains below, sequenced in a study of T cells in Graves' hyperthyroidism and ophthalmopathy. From RNA transcripts, TCR beta CDR3 regions were amplified. The primer set for the first-round RT-PCR of the TCR CDR3 was HTBI. TCRdb re-derived calls from the multiplex PCR reads in MiXCR, one entry per CDR3 protein. This sample has approximately 600,000 distinct CDR3 sequences, with about 14% found just once. Sample: blood. Receptors were obtained from a woman in her thirties or forties with Graves' ophthalmopathy.

Ten or more counts support this clonotype. J is TRBJ1-5 and V is TRBV12-3 or TRBV12-4; TRBD1 matches at 10 bases. This CDR3 region has 17 residues. Trimming at V came to 4 bases and at J to 2 bases, leaving 8 bases not matched to a gene. The CDR3: CASSSTTGGIGNQPQHF. As DNA, the CDR3 is TGTGCCAGCAGTTCCACGACAGGGGGCATAGGCAATCAGCCCCAGCATTTT.

This clonotype has at least ten counts. This chain connects TRBV6-1 to TRBJ1-1; D unresolved. Germline V gene lookup returns CDR1 MNHNS and CDR2 SASEGT. V lost 1 base, J lost 1 base, and 7 bases lay in between. This CDR3 spans 14 amino acids. CDR3 bases: TGTGCCAGCAGTGAAGGGGCACAGAACACTGAAGCTTTCTTT. This translates into CASSEGAQNTEAFF.

This clonotype has a handful of counts. The rearrangement uses TRBV6-2 or TRBV6-3 and TRBJ1-5; D uncertain. The CDR3 is made up of 18 amino acids. Per germline, CDR1 MNHEY and CDR2 SVGEGT. V lost 6 bases and J lost 0, with 21 bases in between. CDR3 sequence: CASSPHLDLPHSNQPQHF. The CDR3, as DNA: TGTGCCAGCAGCCCGCATCTGGACCTGCCTCATAGCAATCAGCCCCAGCATTTT.

At least ten counts were recorded for this clonotype. The chain couples TRBV10-3 to TRBJ2-5; D not resolved. V lost 0 bases to trimming and J lost 5 bases, with 10 bases between them. CDR3 length: 14 amino acids. Germline CDR1 and CDR2: ENHRY and SYGVKD. CDR3 in amino acids: CAISESLLEETQYF. As DNA, the CDR3 is TGTGCCATCAGTGAGTCGTTGCTAGAGGAGACCCAGTACTTC.

This clonotype has ten or more counts. The J gene is TRBJ2-7, the V gene TRBV27; either TRBD1 or TRBD2 may fit D (7 bases each). This CDR3 contains 15 residues. The germline V gene encodes CDR1 MNHEY and CDR2 SMNVEV (reference sequence). Trimming removed 7 bases at V and 6 bases at J, with 22 bases between. CDR3 nucleotide sequence: TGTGCCAGCACCTCGGCAGGGGGGGAAGAAGGCGAGCAGTACTTC. This encodes CASTSAGGEEGEQYF.

V is TRBV19 and J is TRBJ1-2; D perhaps matches TRBD1 (6 bases). CDR1 LNHDA and CDR2 SQIVND come from the germline V gene (reference sequence). The CDR3 is made up of 15 amino acids. Trimming cost V 5 bases and J 3 bases, with 16 bases left between them. The CDR3 loop reads CASSASQGSDYGYTF. The CDR3 DNA sequence: TGTGCCAGTAGTGCGTCACAGGGATCTGACTATGGCTACACCTTC.

This clonotype was counted at least ten times. The V call is TRBV19, the J call TRBJ1-1; D is unclear. Looked up from germline, CDR1 is LNHDA and CDR2 is SQIVND (reference sequence). The CDR3 covers 15 residues. Trimming removed 0 bases from V and 2 bases from J, with 10 bases in between. CDR3 coding DNA: TGTGCCAGTAGTATAGATGGGGAGCATAACACTGAAGCTTTCTTT. Protein: CASSIDGEHNTEAFF.

This clonotype was detected many times. The V gene is TRBV2, the J gene TRBJ1-2; a weak D match, TRBD1 (5 bases). Per germline, CDR1 SNHLY and CDR2 FYNNEI. There are 16 residues in the CDR3. Trimming pared 3 bases from V and 2 bases from J, leaving 16 bases between. The CDR3 is CASSEGKWGPNYGYTF. DNA for the CDR3: TGTGCCAGCAGTGAGGGGAAGTGGGGCCCCAACTATGGCTACACCTTC.

This clonotype was seen at least ten times. The rearrangement joins TRBV28 to TRBJ1-2, with a possible D match to TRBD1 (5 bases). The CDR3 is 14 residues long. V dropped 4 bases and J dropped 5 bases, with 14 bases sitting between them. CDR1 and CDR2 from the germline V gene are MDHEN and SYDVKM. The CDR3 loop reads CASSSPGWVYGYTF. CDR3 DNA sequence: TGTGCCAGCAGTTCGCCAGGGTGGGTGTATGGCTACACCTTC.

This clonotype was recorded at least ten times. This chain joins TRBV6-1 and TRBJ1-2; D gene uncertain. Germline CDR1 and CDR2: MNHNS and SASEGT. The germline V and J ends were trimmed by 10 bases and 8 bases, with 14 bases remaining between them. There are 11 residues in the CDR3. This CDR3 reads CATLGIRGYTF. Here the CDR3 DNA reads TGTGCCACATTGGGTATTAGAGGCTACACCTTC.

A single count supports this clonotype. This chain uses TRBV20-1 with TRBJ2-5; 12 bases align to TRBD2. This CDR3 contains 17 residues. Germline V gene data show CDR1 as DFQATT and CDR2 as SNEGSKA (reference sequence). The junction had 15 bases not matched to a gene; V was cut back by 5 bases and J by 5 bases. CDR3 sequence: CSAPKASGRAEMETQYF. CDR3 sequence (DNA): TGCAGTGCTCCTAAAGCTAGCGGGAGGGCCGAGATGGAGACCCAGTACTTC.

Ten or more counts support this clonotype. J is TRBJ2-2 and V is TRBV15, with TRBD2 as a possible D gene (6 bases). CDR1 LNHNV and CDR2 YYDKDF come from the germline V gene (reference sequence). V was shortened by 5 bases and J by 3 bases, with 10 bases between the two germline ends. This CDR3 comprises 14 residues. The CDR3 nucleotides read TGTGCCACCAGCGTCGGGAGCGACACCGGGGAGCTGTTTTTT. Translated: CATSVGSDTGELFF.

The DNA for the CDR3 is TGTGCCAGCAGCTTTAGGCGGGAGCTGTTTTTT. Its protein product is CASSFRRELFF. This chain joins TRBV7-9 and TRBJ2-2; D not resolved. CDR1 and CDR2 (germline): SEHNR, FQNEAQ (reference sequence). The CDR3 spans 11 residues. V gave up 3 bases and J gave up 9 bases, with 5 bases separating them.

This clonotype came up many times. The rearrangement uses TRBV28 and TRBJ1-5; D is possibly TRBD1 (6 bases). Germline V lookup: CDR1 MDHEN, CDR2 SYDVKM. Trimming stripped 5 bases from V and 15 bases from J, with 17 bases between. The CDR3 length is 12 residues. The CDR3 bases are TGTGCCAGCAGTCTGCGACAGGATCGGTTGCATTTT. It specifies CASSLRQDRLHF.

Many counts were recorded for this clonotype. The chain recombines TRBV11-2 with TRBJ2-7, with a weak D call TRBD2 (5 bases). CDR3 length: 14 amino acids. Trimming removed 0 bases from V and 2 bases from J, with 8 bases in between. Germline V gene data show CDR1 as SGHAT and CDR2 as FQNNGV. The CDR3 nucleotides are TGTGCCAGCAGCTTAGAGGCGGGCCCCTACGAGCAGTACTTC. This encodes CASSLEAGPYEQYF. Together with reference TRBV11-2 and TRBJ2-7, the CDR3 gives the full variable domain: EAGVAQSPRYKIIEKRQSVAFWCNPISGHATLYWYQQILGQGPKLLIQFQNNGVVDDSQLPKDRFSAERLKGVDSTLKIQPAKLEDSAVYLCASSLEAGPYEQYFGPGTRLTVT.

In this sample, this clonotype turned up many times. The genes are TRBV6-2 or TRBV6-3 and TRBJ2-5; 7 nucleotides align to TRBD1. The V segment lost 6 bases and the J segment 5 bases; nucleotides outside the gene matches: 6. Germline V CDR1 and CDR2: MNHEY, SVGEGT. This CDR3 has 13 residues. Here the CDR3 reads CASRNRGQETQYF. The CDR3 DNA follows: TGTGCCAGCAGAAACAGGGGTCAGGAGACCCAGTACTTC.

This clonotype came up many times. The V call is TRBV20-1, the J call TRBJ2-5; a possible D gene is TRBD2 (6 bases). Deletions cut 5 bases from V and 6 bases from J, with 16 bases between. The CDR3 consists of 13 residues. Germline V gene sequence: CDR1 DFQATT, CDR2 SNEGSKA (reference sequence). The CDR3 coding sequence is TGCAGTGCTGGGAGCGGGCCACTGCAGACCCAGTACTTC. Protein sequence: CSAGSGPLQTQYF.

This clonotype was observed at least ten times. The rearrangement uses TRBV4-1 and TRBJ2-5; 8 positions agree with TRBD2. The CDR3 runs to 15 residues. V lost 5 bases and J lost 5; bases outside the gene matches: 10. CDR1 is MGHRA and CDR2 is YSYEKL in the germline V gene. CDR3 loop: CASSSGGIRTETQYF. The CDR3 DNA follows: TGCGCCAGCAGCTCGGGGGGGATTCGAACGGAGACCCAGTACTTC.

At least ten counts were recorded for this clonotype. The rearrangement links TRBV12-3 or TRBV12-4 to TRBJ2-7; D gene ambiguous. Trimming removed 5 bases from V and 0 bases from J, with 8 bases in between. The CDR3 loop spans 13 amino acids. The CDR3, as DNA: TGTGCCAGCAGTCAGACTGTCTCCTACGAGCAGTACTTC. Translating gives CASSQTVSYEQYF.

This clonotype was observed many times. This chain connects TRBV6-2 or TRBV6-3 to TRBJ1-1; 11 bases are a match to TRBD1. Trimming cost V 6 bases and J 6 bases; bases outside gene matches: 3. The CDR3 loop spans 13 amino acids. Germline V gene lookup returns CDR1 MNHEY and CDR2 SVGEGT. The CDR3 coding sequence is TGTGCCAGCAGGGCGGGACAGGGGGCTGAAGCTTTCTTT. Translation gives CASRAGQGAEAFF.

This clonotype has a count of ten or more. CDR3 in amino acids: CSALRGGALHTEAFF. Here the CDR3 DNA reads TGCAGTGCCCTGCGTGGAGGGGCACTTCACACTGAAGCTTTCTTT. The V call is TRBV20-1, the J call TRBJ1-1; possible D gene TRBD1, 5 bases. V was cut by 6 bases and J by 3 bases, with 20 bases left in between. Germline V gene lookup returns CDR1 DFQATT and CDR2 SNEGSKA (reference sequence). CDR3 length: 15 amino acids.

This clonotype appeared a few times. Being one base from a much bigger clone, this may be a read error. This chain uses TRBV3-1 with TRBJ1-1; 10 bases map to TRBD1. The germline gives CDR1 LGHDT, CDR2 YNNKEL (reference sequence). The CDR3 is 15 amino acids. This CDR3 reads CASSQETGGGTEASF. In DNA form, the CDR3 reads TGTGCCAGCAGCCAAGAGACAGGGGGCGGGACTGAAGCTTCCTTT.

This clonotype has at least ten counts. The chain recombines TRBV29-1 with TRBJ2-2, with 10 bases that match TRBD2. This CDR3 spans 13 amino acids. V shed 7 bases and J 7 bases; nucleotides not matched to a gene: 6. Per the germline V gene, CDR1 is SQVTM and CDR2 is ANQGSEA. The CDR3 loop is CSASGRMGGELFF. The DNA of the CDR3 is TGCAGCGCTAGCGGGAGAATGGGCGGGGAGCTGTTTTTT.

The chain is built from TRBV7-6 and TRBJ2-7, with 9 bases matching TRBD2. With V trimmed by 3 bases and J by 3 bases, 21 bases remained unmatched. The CDR3 has 20 residues. Germline loops: CDR1 SGHVS, CDR2 FNYEAQ. The CDR3 here is CASSFHPPRREREVNYEQYF. CDR3 DNA: TGTGCCAGCAGCTTCCATCCACCCCGTCGGGAGCGGGAGGTAAACTACGAGCAGTACTTC.

The chain is built from TRBV7-3 and TRBJ1-1; TRBD1 aligns across 8 bases. Germline CDR1 is SGHTA and CDR2 is FQGTGA. After removal of 5 bases from V and 6 bases from J, the junction contained 8 bases not matched to a gene. The CDR3 is made up of 14 amino acids. CDR3 amino acids: CASSPGQVRSEAFF. The CDR3 DNA follows: TGTGCCAGCAGCCCGGGACAGGTCAGGTCTGAAGCTTTCTTT.

With regard to this clonotype: This may be a read error, as it is one base from a much larger clone. V usage is TRBV28 and J usage is TRBJ2-7; 8 bases fit TRBD2. This CDR3 is 15 amino acids long. Looked up from germline, CDR1 is MDHEN and CDR2 is SYDVKM. The CDR3 bases are TGTGCCAGCGGTTTGACTGCGGGAGGACCAGGGGAGCAGTACTTC. This sequence encodes CASGLTAGGPGEQYF.

This clonotype was counted many times. The V gene is TRBV5-1, the J gene TRBJ1-1; TRBD1 matches 7 bases. CDR1 is SGHRS, CDR2 YFSETQ, per germline. With 4 bases clipped from V and 6 bases from J, the junction kept 6 bases outside the gene matches. The CDR3 covers 13 residues. The CDR3 protein is CASSPSGQAEAFF. Here the CDR3 DNA reads TGCGCCAGCAGCCCCTCCGGACAGGCTGAAGCTTTCTTT. Supplemented by reference TRBV5-1 and TRBJ1-1, the full variable domain reads KAGVTQTPRYLIKTRGQQVTLSCSPISGHRSVSWYQQTPGQGLQFLFEYFSETQRNKGNFPGRFSGRQFSNSRSEMNVSTLELGDSALYLCASSPSGQAEAFFGQGTRLTVV.